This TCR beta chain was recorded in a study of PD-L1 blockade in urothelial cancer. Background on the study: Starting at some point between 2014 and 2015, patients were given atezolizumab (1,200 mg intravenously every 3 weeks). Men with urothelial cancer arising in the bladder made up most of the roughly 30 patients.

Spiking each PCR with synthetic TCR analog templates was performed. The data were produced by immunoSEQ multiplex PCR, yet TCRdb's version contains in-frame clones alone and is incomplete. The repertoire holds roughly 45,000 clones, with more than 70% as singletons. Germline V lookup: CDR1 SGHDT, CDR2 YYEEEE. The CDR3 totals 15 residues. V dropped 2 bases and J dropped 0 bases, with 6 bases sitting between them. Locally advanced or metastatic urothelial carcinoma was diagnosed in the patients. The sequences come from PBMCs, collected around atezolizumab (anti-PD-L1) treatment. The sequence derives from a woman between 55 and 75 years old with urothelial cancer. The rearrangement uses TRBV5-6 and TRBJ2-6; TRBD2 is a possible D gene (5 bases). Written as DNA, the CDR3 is TGTGCCAGCAGCTTAGGAGGCTCTGGGGCCAACGTCCTGACTTTC. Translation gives CASSLGGSGANVLTF. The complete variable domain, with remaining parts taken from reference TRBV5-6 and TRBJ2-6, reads DAGVTQSPTHLIKTRGQQVTLRCSPKSGHDTVSWYQQALGQGPQFIFQYYEEEERQRGNFPDRFSGHQFPNYSSELNVNALLLGDSALYLCASSLGGSGANVLTFGAGSRLTVL.